The subject of this entry is one T cell receptor (beta chain). The target antigen is unknown. The data are from a study of T cells in narcolepsy. Study-level background: Healthy controls were enrolled alongside patients with narcolepsy type 1 or type 2. Points from the study as a whole: Comparing one patient's CSF and blood CD4+ clonotypes highlighted HCRT- and TRIB2-specific autoreactive clonotypes. Blood of same and different patients, but not healthy controls, reportedly held recurring autoreactive clonotypes.

V lost 0 bases to trimming and J lost 2 bases; unmatched junction nucleotides: 4. CDR1 and CDR2 from the germline V gene are SGHKS and YYEKEE (reference sequence). This CDR3 is 15 amino acids long. Assay used: immunoSEQ multiplex PCR; TCRdb lists only in-frame clones, some missing. The sample holds fewer than 30,000 clones, around 83% seen once. The TCR comes from a human donor with narcolepsy. The sample consisted of CD45RA- memory CD4+ T cells from PBMCs. The chain combines TRBV5-5 with TRBJ2-7; TRBD1 matches at 8 bases. The CDR3 sequence: CASSLGDRFPYEQYF. The CDR3 DNA sequence: TGTGCCAGCAGCTTGGGGGACAGGTTTCCCTACGAGCAGTACTTC.